This TCR beta chain was documented in a study of cytomegalovirus exposure and HLA in healthy donors. A single count supports this clone. As yet, its antigen is unknown. The PCR ran on 60 Vbeta and 13 Jbeta primers. The authors' processing: Unique TCR beta chains totaled some 81 million in a later count, with roughly 11 million of them shared. The table came from immunoSEQ multiplex PCR; TCRdb's copy has only in-frame clones and leaves some out. D and trimming come from the DNA, and the V and J calls and clone size come from that table. The data contain about 85,000 clones, approximately 80% of them singletons. Study-level points and caveats: Accurate predictions that matched the HLA-A and HLA-B alleles of most subjects were reportedly made from TCR beta sequences. Versus the roughly 700-donor mean, an Asian-associated ancestry cluster reportedly showed fewer N-insertions in a later analysis. Specific recognition of CMV antigens was confirmed in vitro for a few chains (all CMV-associated).

The ends were cut back, 5 bases at V and 0 bases at J, with 16 bases in the middle. This CDR3 has 16 residues. The V gene's germline CDR1 is LNHDA and CDR2 SQIVND (reference sequence). Material for sequencing was PBMCs. The sequence was obtained from a woman in her fifties or sixties in good health and CMV-seropositive. The chain joins TRBV19 to TRBJ1-1; D is uncertain. This CDR3 reads CASSPRRATLNTEAFF. Written as DNA, the CDR3 is TGTGCCAGTAGTCCGAGGCGGGCCACTCTGAACACTGAAGCTTTCTTT.